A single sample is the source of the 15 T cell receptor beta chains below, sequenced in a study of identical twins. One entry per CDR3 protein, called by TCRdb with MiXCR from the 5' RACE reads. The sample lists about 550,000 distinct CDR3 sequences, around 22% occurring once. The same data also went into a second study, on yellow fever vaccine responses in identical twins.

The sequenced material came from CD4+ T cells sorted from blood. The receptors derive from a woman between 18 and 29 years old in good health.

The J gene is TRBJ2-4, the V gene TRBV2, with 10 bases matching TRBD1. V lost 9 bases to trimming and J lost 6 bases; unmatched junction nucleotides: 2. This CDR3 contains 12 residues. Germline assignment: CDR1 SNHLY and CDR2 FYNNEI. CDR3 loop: CARGQGGNIQYF. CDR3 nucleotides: TGTGCCAGAGGACAGGGGGGAAACATTCAGTACTTC.

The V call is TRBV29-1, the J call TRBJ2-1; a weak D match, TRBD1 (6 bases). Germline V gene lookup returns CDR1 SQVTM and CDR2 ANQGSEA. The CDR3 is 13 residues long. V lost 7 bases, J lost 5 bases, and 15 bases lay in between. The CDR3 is CSAKGEKHNEQFF. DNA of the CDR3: TGCAGCGCCAAGGGGGAGAAGCACAATGAGCAGTTCTTC.

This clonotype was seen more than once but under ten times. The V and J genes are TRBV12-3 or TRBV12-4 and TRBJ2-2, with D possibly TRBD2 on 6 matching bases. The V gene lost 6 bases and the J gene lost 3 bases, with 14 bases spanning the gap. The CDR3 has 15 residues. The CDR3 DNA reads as TGTGCCAGCAGCCCAGACCCGGGGGACACCGGGGAGCTGTTTTTT. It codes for CASSPDPGDTGELFF.

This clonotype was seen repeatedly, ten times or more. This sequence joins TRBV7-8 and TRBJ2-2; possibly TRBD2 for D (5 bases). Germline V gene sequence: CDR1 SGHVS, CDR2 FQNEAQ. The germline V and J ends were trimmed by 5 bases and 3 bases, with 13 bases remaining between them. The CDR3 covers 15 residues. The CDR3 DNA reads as TGTGCCAGCAGCCCCAGGACGGAGGACACCGGGGAGCTGTTTTTT. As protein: CASSPRTEDTGELFF.

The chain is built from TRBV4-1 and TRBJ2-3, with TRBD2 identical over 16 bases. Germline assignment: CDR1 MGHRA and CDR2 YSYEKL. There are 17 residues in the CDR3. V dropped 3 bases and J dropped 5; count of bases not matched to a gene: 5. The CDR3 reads CASSQGLAGGPGDTQYF. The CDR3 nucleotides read TGCGCCAGCAGCCAGGGACTAGCGGGGGGGCCTGGAGATACGCAGTATTTT.

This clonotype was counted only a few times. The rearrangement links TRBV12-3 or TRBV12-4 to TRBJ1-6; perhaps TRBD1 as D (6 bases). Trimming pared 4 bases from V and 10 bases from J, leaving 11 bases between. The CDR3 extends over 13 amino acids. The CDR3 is CASSYGGRSPLHF. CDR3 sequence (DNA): TGTGCCAGCAGTTACGGGGGCCGATCACCCCTCCACTTT.

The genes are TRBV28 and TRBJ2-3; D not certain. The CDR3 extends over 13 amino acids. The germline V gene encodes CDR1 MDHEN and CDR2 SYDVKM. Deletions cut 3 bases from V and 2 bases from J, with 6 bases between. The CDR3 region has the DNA TGTGCCAGCAGTTTCCCCTTCACAGATACGCAGTATTTT. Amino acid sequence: CASSFPFTDTQYF.

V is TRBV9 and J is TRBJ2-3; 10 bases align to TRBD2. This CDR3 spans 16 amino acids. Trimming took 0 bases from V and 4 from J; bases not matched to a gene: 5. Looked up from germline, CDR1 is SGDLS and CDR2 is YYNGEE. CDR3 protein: CASSVGASGSSDTQYF. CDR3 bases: TGTGCCAGCAGCGTAGGGGCTAGCGGGAGTTCAGATACGCAGTATTTT. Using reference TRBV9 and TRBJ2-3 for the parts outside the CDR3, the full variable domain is DSGVTQTPKHLITATGQRVTLRCSPRSGDLSVYWYQQSLDQGLQFLIQYYNGEERAKGNILERFSAQQFPDLHSELNLSSLELGDSALYFCASSVGASGSSDTQYFGPGTRLTVL.

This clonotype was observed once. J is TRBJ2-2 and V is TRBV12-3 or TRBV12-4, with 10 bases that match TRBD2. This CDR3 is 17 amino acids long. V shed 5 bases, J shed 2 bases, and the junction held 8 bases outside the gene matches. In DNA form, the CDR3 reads TGTGCCAGCAGTCTCGAGGTAGCGGGAGGAAACACCGGGGAGCTGTTTTTT. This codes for CASSLEVAGGNTGELFF.

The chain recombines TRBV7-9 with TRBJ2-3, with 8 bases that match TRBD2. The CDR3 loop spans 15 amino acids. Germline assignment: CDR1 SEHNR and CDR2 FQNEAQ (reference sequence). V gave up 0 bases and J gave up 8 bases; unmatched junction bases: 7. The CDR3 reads CASSLALAVSGTQYF. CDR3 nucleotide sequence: TGTGCCAGCAGCTTAGCACTAGCGGTTTCTGGTACGCAGTATTTT.

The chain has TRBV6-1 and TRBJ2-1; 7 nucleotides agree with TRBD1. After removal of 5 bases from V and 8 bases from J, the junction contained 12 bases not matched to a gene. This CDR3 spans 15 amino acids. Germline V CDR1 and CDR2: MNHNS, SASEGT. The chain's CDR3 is CASSRPRWQGDEQFF. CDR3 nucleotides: TGTGCCAGCAGTCGCCCCCGCTGGCAGGGGGATGAGCAGTTCTTC.

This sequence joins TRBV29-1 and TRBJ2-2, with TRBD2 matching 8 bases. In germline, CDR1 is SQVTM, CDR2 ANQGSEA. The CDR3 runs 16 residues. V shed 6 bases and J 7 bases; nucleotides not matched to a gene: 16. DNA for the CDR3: TGCAGCGTAGGACTAGCCCTCTCCCTACACGGCGGGGAGCTGTTTTTT. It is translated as CSVGLALSLHGGELFF.

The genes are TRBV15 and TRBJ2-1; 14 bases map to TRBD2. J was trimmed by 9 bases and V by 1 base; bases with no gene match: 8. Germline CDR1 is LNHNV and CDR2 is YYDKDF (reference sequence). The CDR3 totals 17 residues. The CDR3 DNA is TGTGCCACCAGCAGAGCTCTGACTAGCGGGAGGGCCTCTGAGCAGTTCTTC. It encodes CATSRALTSGRASEQFF. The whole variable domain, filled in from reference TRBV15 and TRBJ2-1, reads DAMVIQNPRYQVTQFGKPVTLSCSQTLNHNVMYWYQQKSSQAPKLLFHYYDKDFNNEADTPDNFQSRRPNTSFCFLDIRSPGLGDTAMYLCATSRALTSGRASEQFFGPGTRLTVL.

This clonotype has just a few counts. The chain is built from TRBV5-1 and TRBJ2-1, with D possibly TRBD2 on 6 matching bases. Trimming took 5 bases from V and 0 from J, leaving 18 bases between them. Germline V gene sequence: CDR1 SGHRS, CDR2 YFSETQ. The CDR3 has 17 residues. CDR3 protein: CASSNPGTSSSYNEQFF. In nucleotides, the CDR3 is TGCGCCAGCAGTAATCCCGGGACTTCCAGCTCCTACAATGAGCAGTTCTTC.

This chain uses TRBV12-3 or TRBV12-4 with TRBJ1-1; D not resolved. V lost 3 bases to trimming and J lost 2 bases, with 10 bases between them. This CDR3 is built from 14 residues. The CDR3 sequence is CASSLEATNTEAFF. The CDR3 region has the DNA TGTGCCAGCAGTTTGGAGGCCACAAACACTGAAGCTTTCTTT.